A single sample is the source of the 21 T cell receptor beta chains below, sequenced in a study of T cell repertoires in cytomegalovirus infection. TCRdb reprocessed the reads via MiXCR and lists one record per CDR3 protein. The table has some 300,000 distinct CDR3 sequences, 15% to 20% seen once. What was sequenced was PBMCs. Every receptor here comes from a human donor in good health (CMV status not recorded). Some clones in this sample may be carry-over from other donors' samples.

This clonotype was observed a few times. The chain uses TRBV6-8 and TRBJ1-5; no definite D call. Germline loops: CDR1 MNHGY, CDR2 SAAAGT. The CDR3 has 11 residues. V lost 6 bases and J lost 12, with 12 bases in between. The CDR3 here is CASRDGEFQHF. CDR3 in DNA: TGTGCCAGCAGAGATGGGGAGTTCCAGCATTTT.

This clonotype appeared many times. Here the CDR3 reads CASSLRDRGVETQYF. DNA of the CDR3: TGTGCCAGCAGCTTGCGAGACAGGGGAGTGGAGACCCAGTACTTC. This rearrangement joins TRBV7-2 to TRBJ2-5, with 8 bases matching TRBD1. The trim removed 3 bases at V and 5 bases at J, leaving 8 bases unmatched. Germline values: CDR1 SGHTA, CDR2 FQGNSA. The CDR3 has 15 residues. The entire variable domain, with the rest obtained from reference TRBV7-2 and TRBJ2-5, is as follows: GAGVSQSPSNKVTEKGKDVELRCDPISGHTALYWYRQSLGQGLEFLIYFQGNSAPDKSGLPSDRFSAERTGGSVSTLTIQRTQQEDSAVYLCASSLRDRGVETQYFGPGTRLLVL.

The rearrangement uses TRBV7-9 and TRBJ2-4, with D unclear. The ends were cut back, 5 bases at V and 0 bases at J, with 14 bases in the middle. The CDR3 is 16 residues long. Germline loops: CDR1 SEHNR, CDR2 FQNEAQ (reference sequence). CDR3 bases: TGTGCCAGCAGCCCCGCTCGCGGTGTAGCCAAAAACATTCAGTACTTC. As protein: CASSPARGVAKNIQYF.

The sample holds many counts of this clonotype. The gene calls are TRBV11-2 and TRBJ2-7; D may match TRBD1 or TRBD2 (5 bases each). The germline CDR1 and CDR2 sequences are SGHAT and FQNNGV. V lost 5 bases and J lost 0, with 17 bases in between. The length of the CDR3 is 16 residues. This CDR3 is CASSPPLRGLSYEQYF. CDR3 DNA: TGTGCCAGCAGCCCCCCCCTTCGGGGCCTCTCCTACGAGCAGTACTTC.

This clonotype has only a few counts. V gene TRBV6-6 combines with J gene TRBJ2-7; TRBD1 matches 7 bases. The germline gives CDR1 MNHNY, CDR2 SVGAGI (reference sequence). The trim removed 0 bases at V and 6 bases at J, leaving 5 bases unmatched. CDR3 length equals 14 residues. DNA of the CDR3: TGTGCCAGCAGTTACTCGCTATCAGGGGGCGAGCAGTACTTC. This translates into CASSYSLSGGEQYF.

This clonotype was seen repeatedly, ten times or more. The chain is built from TRBV7-2 and TRBJ1-4; D might be TRBD1 (5 bases). CDR3 length equals 15 residues. Germline V gene sequence: CDR1 SGHTA, CDR2 FQGNSA. The ends were cut back, 0 bases at V and 8 bases at J, with 13 bases in the middle. The CDR3 DNA sequence: TGTGCCAGCAGCTTAGCCCGACAGTTTGGGGAAAAACTGTTTTTT. Translating gives CASSLARQFGEKLFF.

The V gene is TRBV28, the J gene TRBJ1-2, with D uncertain. This CDR3 is built from 11 residues. From germline, CDR1 is MDHEN and CDR2 SYDVKM. V was shortened by 4 bases and J by 7 bases, with 7 bases between the two germline ends. CDR3 residues: CASSSRFGYTF. In nucleotides, the CDR3 is TGTGCCAGCAGTTCCAGGTTTGGCTACACCTTC.

In this sample, this clonotype turned up a few times. The chain employs TRBV20-1 and TRBJ1-2; 7 nucleotides agree with TRBD1. CDR3 size: 14 residues. Germline lookup yields CDR1 DFQATT and CDR2 SNEGSKA (reference sequence). The V and J ends lost 3 bases and 0 bases, in that order; junction bases with no gene match: 4. In DNA form, the CDR3 reads TGCAGTGCTAGCCAGGACAGGTCTAACTATGGCTACACCTTC. It specifies CSASQDRSNYGYTF.

This clonotype was seen repeatedly, ten times or more. The gene calls are TRBV7-3 and TRBJ2-3; TRBD2 aligns across 7 bases. There are 15 residues in the CDR3. V was pared by 3 bases and J by 2 bases, with 5 bases of the junction left unmatched. Germline V gene lookup returns CDR1 SGHTA and CDR2 FQGTGA. CDR3 sequence: CASSFAGEYTDTQYF. CDR3 nucleotide sequence: TGTGCCAGCAGCTTTGCGGGGGAGTACACAGATACGCAGTATTTT.

The chain is built from TRBV7-2 and TRBJ2-1; maybe TRBD1 (5 bases). The germline gives CDR1 SGHTA, CDR2 FQGNSA. CDR3 length equals 13 residues. V was cut by 5 bases and J by 6 bases, with 11 bases left in between. CDR3 nucleotide sequence: TGTGCCAGCAGCCCACAGGTTGCCAATGAGCAGTTCTTC. Encoded protein: CASSPQVANEQFF.

This sequence joins TRBV19 and TRBJ1-2, with TRBD1 as a possible D gene (6 bases). From germline, CDR1 is LNHDA and CDR2 SQIVND (reference sequence). CDR3 length equals 14 residues. V shed 1 base and J shed 3 bases, with 9 bases lying between them. CDR3 sequence (DNA): TGTGCCAGTAGTATAGCAGGGGCCCACTATGGCTACACCTTC. Its protein is CASSIAGAHYGYTF.

The chain has TRBV27 and TRBJ1-5; D gene uncertain. The CDR3 contains 15 residues. Trimming left V 0 bases short and J 0 bases short, with 6 bases between. Germline CDR1 reads MNHEY; CDR2 reads SMNVEV (reference sequence). The CDR3 sequence: CASSLSPNSNQPQHF. As DNA, the CDR3 is TGTGCCAGCAGTTTATCACCGAATAGCAATCAGCCCCAGCATTTT.

This clonotype has a count of ten or more. This chain connects TRBV7-3 to TRBJ1-1; tentative D call: TRBD1 (6 bases). Trimming took off 4 bases at V and 0 bases at J, with 9 bases between the two ends. The CDR3 totals 14 residues. Germline CDR1 is SGHTA and CDR2 is FQGTGA. CDR3 residues: CASSSDSMNTEAFF. The CDR3, as DNA: TGTGCCAGCAGCTCGGACAGCATGAACACTGAAGCTTTCTTT. Full variable domain (remainder filled in from reference TRBV7-3 and TRBJ1-1): GAGVSQTPSNKVTEKGKYVELRCDPISGHTALYWYRQSLGQGPEFLIYFQGTGAADDSGLPNDRFFAVRPEGSVSTLKIQRTERGDSAVYLCASSSDSMNTEAFFGQGTRLTVV.

This clonotype was seen a handful of times. The chain employs TRBV6-1 and TRBJ2-1, with D possibly TRBD1 on 5 matching bases. Germline CDR1 reads MNHNS; CDR2 reads SASEGT. The CDR3 is 13 residues long. Trimming cost V 6 bases and J 10 bases, with 16 bases left between them. The CDR3 is CASRPLLNREQFF. DNA of the CDR3: TGTGCCAGCAGGCCATTACTAAACAGGGAGCAGTTCTTC.

This clonotype has ten or more counts. The V call is TRBV7-2, the J call TRBJ1-5; D may be TRBD1 (6 bases). CDR1 and CDR2 (germline): SGHTA, FQGNSA. The CDR3 is made up of 17 amino acids. Between the trimmed V and J ends, which lost 5 bases and 2 bases, there was a span of 19 bases. The CDR3 sequence: CASSPLWGATGNQPQHF. Written as DNA, the CDR3 is TGTGCCAGCAGCCCCCTTTGGGGGGCCACTGGCAATCAGCCCCAGCATTTT.

V and J are TRBV28 and TRBJ2-2; D gene uncertain. The ends were cut back, 7 bases at V and 3 bases at J, with 12 bases in the middle. The CDR3 contains 14 residues. CDR1 is MDHEN, CDR2 SYDVKM, per germline. The CDR3 DNA reads TGTGCCAGCACCGGTGACACCGACACCGGGGAGCTGTTTTTT. Translating gives CASTGDTDTGELFF.

This clonotype turned up a few times. The V and J genes are TRBV12-3 or TRBV12-4 and TRBJ1-5, with TRBD1 matching over 10 bases. There are 18 residues in the CDR3. Trimming at V came to 6 bases and at J to 8 bases, leaving 19 bases not matched to a gene. The CDR3 nucleotides are TGTGCCAGCAGAGCCGGGACAGGGGTGTCCCCAATCATCAAGCCCCAGCATTTT. Translating it yields CASRAGTGVSPIIKPQHF.

This clonotype was seen only a few times. The V gene is TRBV20-1, the J gene TRBJ1-1; TRBD1 aligns across 9 bases. Looked up from germline, CDR1 is DFQATT and CDR2 is SNEGSKA (reference sequence). The CDR3 runs 16 residues. V shed 5 bases and J 1 base; nucleotides not matched to a gene: 11. For the CDR3, the DNA is TGCAGTGCTTCCCTCGGGACAGGGTGGACGAACACTGAAGCTTTCTTT. Translated, it gives CSASLGTGWTNTEAFF.

The gene calls are TRBV5-1 and TRBJ1-3, with D hard to call. The ends were cut back, 0 bases at V and 0 bases at J, with 7 bases in the middle. The CDR3 is 15 residues long. Germline V gene data show CDR1 as SGHRS and CDR2 as YFSETQ. The CDR3 DNA reads as TGCGCCAGCAGCTTGGGACGCCTCTCTGGAAACACCATATATTTT. This sequence encodes CASSLGRLSGNTIYF.

This rearrangement joins TRBV5-1 to TRBJ1-4; TRBD1 matches at 11 bases. CDR3 size: 14 residues. Trimming removed 3 bases from V and 8 bases from J; junction bases left unmatched: 3. CDR1 and CDR2 (germline): SGHRS, YFSETQ. DNA for the CDR3: TGCGCCAGCAGCTGGGGACAGGGGGACGAAAAACTGTTTTTT. Amino acid sequence: CASSWGQGDEKLFF.

The chain recombines TRBV6-6 with TRBJ2-3, with no clear D. The CDR3 contains 12 residues. Germline CDR1 and CDR2: MNHNY and SVGAGI (reference sequence). Trimming left V 8 bases short and J 6 bases short, with 12 bases between. As DNA, the CDR3 is TGTGCCAGCGTGCGGAACGGGGATACGCAGTATTTT. This codes for CASVRNGDTQYF.